This entry lists 23 T cell receptor beta chains sequenced from one sample in a study of blood T cells in healthy people across ages. A sample-barcoded 5' primer and a J-beta primer mix were used in a second PCR of roughly 7 to 11 cycles. TCRdb ran MiXCR on the 5' RACE reads and lists one entry per CDR3 protein. The sample records approximately 780,000 distinct CDR3 sequences, roughly 25% being singletons. The same sample was also used in a study of T cells of mothers and their children.

The sequencing sample was made of blood. These receptors were taken from a boy aged 5-17 years in good health.

There are a few counts of this clonotype. The rearrangement links TRBV7-3 to TRBJ2-3; TRBD2 matches at 8 bases. CDR3 length: 17 amino acids. Germline V CDR1 and CDR2: SGHTA, FQGTGA. J gave up 2 bases and V 2 bases, and 9 bases lay outside the gene matches. This chain's CDR3 is CASSLAGLGVHTDTQYF. CDR3 nucleotides: TGTGCCAGCAGCTTAGCGGGACTAGGAGTCCACACAGATACGCAGTATTTT.

The chain has TRBV27 and TRBJ2-1; 7 nucleotides agree with TRBD1. The CDR3 consists of 14 residues. The germline V gene has CDR1 MNHEY and CDR2 SMNVEV (reference sequence). Trimming took 6 bases from V and 8 from J; bases not matched to a gene: 10. CDR3 sequence: CASRLTDRLYEQFF. The CDR3 DNA sequence: TGTGCCAGCAGACTAACGGACAGGTTGTATGAGCAGTTCTTC.

The chain employs TRBV4-1 and TRBJ2-7; 8 bases line up with TRBD2. The J call may not be correct, given that the DNA end is closer to TRBJ2-1. Germline V gives CDR1 MGHRA, CDR2 YSYEKL. The CDR3 is 17 residues long. The CDR3 bases are TGCGCCAGCAGCTCTCTGGCGGGGGGCAGCCGACTAAGTGAGCAGTTCTTC. Protein sequence: CASSSLAGGSRLSEQFF.

The genes are TRBV4-1 and TRBJ2-3, with D possibly matching TRBD2 (5 bases). Trimming pared 4 bases from V and 6 bases from J, leaving 11 bases between. This CDR3 has 13 residues. Germline CDR1 reads MGHRA; CDR2 reads YSYEKL. As DNA, the CDR3 is TGCGCCAGCAGCCCGGAGAGAGGGGATACGCAGTATTTT. Residues: CASSPERGDTQYF.

This rearrangement joins TRBV28 to TRBJ2-2; no clear D gene. Deletions cut 6 bases from V and 1 base from J, with 6 bases between. CDR1 MDHEN and CDR2 SYDVKM come from the germline V gene. CDR3 length: 13 residues. CDR3 DNA sequence: TGTGCCAGCAGGCGTAGGAACACCGGGGAGCTGTTTTTT. It yields the protein CASRRRNTGELFF.

The chain employs TRBV6-1 and TRBJ2-4; 7 positions agree with TRBD2. V shed 4 bases and J 6 bases; nucleotides not matched to a gene: 6. CDR1 is MNHNS, CDR2 SASEGT, per germline. The CDR3 is 14 residues long. The DNA for the CDR3 is TGTGCCAGCAGTGGGGGCAGCGGGGCAAACATTCAGTACTTC. Residues: CASSGGSGANIQYF.

The V call is TRBV11-2, the J call TRBJ1-1, with a tentative D call TRBD1 (6 bases). The CDR3 totals 13 residues. In germline, CDR1 is SGHAT, CDR2 FQNNGV. V shed 4 bases and J shed 12 bases, with 18 bases lying between them. CDR3 nucleotide sequence: TGTGCCAGCAGCTCCTATCCGGACAGAGCTCCTTTCTTT. It yields the protein CASSSYPDRAPFF.

The J gene is TRBJ2-7, the V gene TRBV3-1; D gene ambiguous. Germline CDR1 reads LGHDT; CDR2 reads YNNKEL (reference sequence). This CDR3 has 13 amino acids. V dropped 0 bases and J dropped 3 bases, with 6 bases sitting between them. CDR3 sequence reads: CASSQDTVYEQYF. The CDR3 DNA reads as TGTGCCAGCAGCCAAGATACAGTCTACGAGCAGTACTTC.

There are a few counts of this clonotype. CDR3 sequence reads: CSVESGNYGYTF. The CDR3 bases are TGCAGCGTTGAGTCAGGGAACTATGGCTACACCTTC. This chain joins TRBV29-1 and TRBJ1-2; tentatively, D is TRBD1 (5 bases). The CDR3 has 12 amino acids. Looked up from germline, CDR1 is SQVTM and CDR2 is ANQGSEA. V was cut by 3 bases and J by 2 bases, with 7 bases left in between.

This clonotype was seen only a few times. The chain links TRBV10-3 to TRBJ1-2, with D hard to call. Germline CDR1 is ENHRY and CDR2 is SYGVKD. Trimming shortened V by 0 bases and J by 2 bases, and 10 bases separated the two germline ends. There are 15 residues in the CDR3. CDR3 sequence reads: CAISESGVRNYGYTF. CDR3 DNA sequence: TGTGCCATCAGTGAGTCTGGGGTTCGAAACTATGGCTACACCTTC.

This sequence joins TRBV6-6 and TRBJ2-7, with 10 positions matching TRBD1. V was pared by 4 bases and J by 5 bases, with 11 bases of the junction left unmatched. Germline assignment: CDR1 MNHNY and CDR2 SVGAGI (reference sequence). CDR3 length equals 16 residues. The CDR3 DNA sequence: TGTGCCAGCAGTTCCAAGACAGGGGGCGCCAGTCACGAGCAGTACTTC. This sequence encodes CASSSKTGGASHEQYF.

This clonotype was counted between two and nine times. V and J are TRBV19 and TRBJ1-2; D unclear. V was trimmed by 3 bases and J by 4 bases, leaving 6 bases between them. CDR3 length equals 12 residues. Germline V gene lookup returns CDR1 LNHDA and CDR2 SQIVND (reference sequence). This CDR3 is CASSIEGYGYTF. Written as DNA, the CDR3 is TGTGCCAGTAGTATCGAGGGCTATGGCTACACCTTC.

The chain combines TRBV20-1 with TRBJ2-5; TRBD1 matches 9 bases. The V segment lost 2 bases and the J segment 5 bases; nucleotides outside the gene matches: 9. Germline V lookup: CDR1 DFQATT, CDR2 SNEGSKA (reference sequence). This CDR3 spans 15 amino acids. The CDR3 sequence: CSARPGDREEETQYF. CDR3 in DNA: TGCAGTGCTAGACCGGGGGACAGGGAGGAGGAGACCCAGTACTTC.

A few counts support this clonotype. The chain combines TRBV6-7 with TRBJ2-5; D is perhaps TRBD2 (5 bases). TRBJ2-1 matches the DNA end more closely, so the J call is doubtful. TRBV6-7 is labeled an ORF, and its function is uncertain. The CDR3 covers 12 residues. Here the CDR3 DNA reads TGTGCCAGCAGTCCCCTAGCTAATGAGCAGTTCTTC. It translates to CASSPLANEQFF.

The V call is TRBV2, the J call TRBJ2-7, with D possibly TRBD1 on 6 matching bases. V was cut by 6 bases and J by 0 bases, with 9 bases left in between. The CDR3 spans 13 residues. Germline assignment: CDR1 SNHLY and CDR2 FYNNEI. CDR3 in amino acids: CASRGTPSYEQYF. Written as DNA, the CDR3 is TGTGCCAGCAGGGGGACACCCTCCTACGAGCAGTACTTC.

This clonotype was seen a few times. J is TRBJ2-1 and V is TRBV29-1; a possible D gene is TRBD1 (6 bases). Looked up from germline, CDR1 is SQVTM and CDR2 is ANQGSEA. The CDR3 covers 16 residues. Trimming removed 2 bases at V and 2 bases at J, with 16 bases between. CDR3 nucleotides: TGCAGCGTTGAATTTATCCAGGGGTCCCCCTACAATGAGCAGTTCTTC. Encoded protein: CSVEFIQGSPYNEQFF.

V usage is TRBV2 and J usage is TRBJ2-2; 7 bases are a match to TRBD1. The length of the CDR3 is 13 residues. Per the germline V gene, CDR1 is SNHLY and CDR2 is FYNNEI. Trimming cost V 8 bases and J 7 bases; bases outside gene matches: 7. The CDR3 DNA reads TGTGCCAGCTTATACAGGGGAATCGGGGAGCTGTTTTTT. This sequence encodes CASLYRGIGELFF. The full variable domain, rest sourced from reference TRBV2 and TRBJ2-2, is EPEVTQTPSHQVTQMGQEVILRCVPISNHLYFYWYRQILGQKVEFLVSFYNNEISEKSEIFDDQFSVERPDGSNFTLKIRSTKLEDSAMYFCASLYRGIGELFFGEGSRLTVL.

V usage is TRBV2 and J usage is TRBJ2-5; D may be TRBD1 or TRBD2 (5 bases each). Trimming took off 0 bases at V and 1 base at J, with 9 bases between the two ends. CDR3 length: 15 amino acids. From germline, CDR1 is SNHLY and CDR2 FYNNEI. The chain's CDR3 is CASSEALGGQETQYF. The CDR3 coding sequence is TGTGCCAGCAGTGAAGCGCTTGGGGGCCAAGAGACCCAGTACTTC. Drawing the rest from reference TRBV2 and TRBJ2-5, the complete variable domain is EPEVTQTPSHQVTQMGQEVILRCVPISNHLYFYWYRQILGQKVEFLVSFYNNEISEKSEIFDDQFSVERPDGSNFTLKIRSTKLEDSAMYFCASSEALGGQETQYFGPGTRLLVL.

The rearrangement links TRBV27 to TRBJ2-1; a weak D match, TRBD1 (6 bases). Matching the DNA end better, TRBJ2-7 makes the J call doubtful. This CDR3 spans 14 amino acids. In germline, CDR1 is MNHEY, CDR2 SMNVEV (reference sequence). CDR3 nucleotide sequence: TGTGCCAGCAGACTTACCCGACAGGCTTTAGAGCAGTACTTC. Amino acid sequence: CASRLTRQALEQYF.

The chain joins TRBV29-1 to TRBJ1-4, with D possibly matching TRBD1 (5 bases). V was clipped by 5 bases and J by 0 bases, with 10 bases between them. CDR1 and CDR2 from the germline V gene are SQVTM and ANQGSEA. CDR3 length: 14 amino acids. The CDR3 coding sequence is TGCAGCGTTCTTGGGGCTGCAACTAATGAAAAACTGTTTTTT. Residues: CSVLGAATNEKLFF.

The chain couples TRBV11-2 to TRBJ2-4; D is ambiguous. V lost 5 bases and J 8 bases, leaving 7 bases between the germline ends. The length of the CDR3 is 11 residues. Germline CDR1 and CDR2: SGHAT and FQNNGV. As DNA, the CDR3 is TGTGCCAGCAGCCTAAGTTACATTCAGTACTTC. As protein: CASSLSYIQYF.

This clonotype was found a few times. The chain has TRBV30 and TRBJ2-4; D is perhaps TRBD1 or TRBD2 (5 bases each). The germline V gene has CDR1 GTSNPN and CDR2 SVGIG (reference sequence). The length of the CDR3 is 15 residues. V was clipped by 7 bases and J by 3 bases, with 19 bases between them. The CDR3 sequence is CAFNPGPRGKNIQYF. The CDR3 DNA is TGTGCCTTTAATCCGGGACCTCGCGGCAAAAACATTCAGTACTTC.

The rearrangement uses TRBV7-8 and TRBJ2-5; 14 bases line up with TRBD2. This CDR3 is built from 16 residues. CDR1 and CDR2 (germline): SGHVS, FQNEAQ. V lost 5 bases to trimming and J lost 5 bases; unmatched junction nucleotides: 7. The CDR3 reads CASSPGTSGSGETQYF. The CDR3 DNA follows: TGTGCCAGCAGCCCAGGGACTAGCGGGAGTGGGGAGACCCAGTACTTC.